This T cell receptor beta chain came from a study of T cell changes during pregnancy in multiple sclerosis. Deletions cut 1 base from V and 6 bases from J, with 6 bases between. The germline CDR1 and CDR2 sequences are SGHAT and FQDESV (reference sequence). The CDR3 is made up of 12 amino acids. Sequencing was performed with immunoSEQ multiplex PCR; in TCRdb, only in-frame clones are kept and a portion is missing. The sample yields roughly 18,000 clones, over 75% seen once. The chain links TRBV11-1 to TRBJ1-1; a possible D gene is TRBD1 (6 bases). The specimen was CD8+ T cells from peripheral blood mononuclear cells, collected after pregnancy. This TCR came from a female donor in good health, enrolled as a control in a pregnancy study. CDR3 region: CASSLGTAEAFF. Here the CDR3 DNA reads TGTGCCAGCAGCTTAGGGACAGCTGAAGCTTTCTTT.